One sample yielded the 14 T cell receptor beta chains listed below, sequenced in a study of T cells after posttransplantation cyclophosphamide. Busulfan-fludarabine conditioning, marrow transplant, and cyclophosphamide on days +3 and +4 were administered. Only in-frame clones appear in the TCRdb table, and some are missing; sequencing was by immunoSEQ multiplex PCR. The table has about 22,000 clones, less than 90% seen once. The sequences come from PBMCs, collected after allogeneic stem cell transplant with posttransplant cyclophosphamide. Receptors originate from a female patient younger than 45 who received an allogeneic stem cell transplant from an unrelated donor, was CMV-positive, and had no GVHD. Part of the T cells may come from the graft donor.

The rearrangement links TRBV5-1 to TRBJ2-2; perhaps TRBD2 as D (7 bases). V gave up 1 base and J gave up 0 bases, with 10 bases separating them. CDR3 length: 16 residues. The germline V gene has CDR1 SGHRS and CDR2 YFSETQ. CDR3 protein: CASSLRGGSNTGELFF. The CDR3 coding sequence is TGCGCCAGCAGCTTGAGGGGGGGCTCGAACACCGGGGAGCTGTTTTTT.

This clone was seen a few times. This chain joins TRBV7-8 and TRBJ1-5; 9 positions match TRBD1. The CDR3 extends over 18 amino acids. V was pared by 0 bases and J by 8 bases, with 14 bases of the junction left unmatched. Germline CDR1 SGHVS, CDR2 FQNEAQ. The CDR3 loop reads CASSLAGSGQGFGEPQHF. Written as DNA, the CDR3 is TGTGCCAGCAGCTTAGCTGGGAGTGGACAGGGGTTTGGAGAGCCCCAGCATTTT.

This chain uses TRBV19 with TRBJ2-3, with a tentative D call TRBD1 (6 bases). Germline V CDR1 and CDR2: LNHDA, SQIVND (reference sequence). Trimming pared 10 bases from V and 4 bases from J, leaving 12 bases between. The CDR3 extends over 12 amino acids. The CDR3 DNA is TGTGCCATCAAGAACAGGGCAGATACGCAGTATTTT. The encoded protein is CAIKNRADTQYF.

As DNA, the CDR3 is TGTGCCAGCAGCTTAGCTGGGAGTGGACAGGGGTTTGGAGAGCCCCAGCATTTT. Translated, it gives CASSLAGSGQGFGEPQHF. The chain uses TRBV5-6 and TRBJ1-5, with 9 bases fitting TRBD1. Germline trimming cut 2 bases from V and 8 bases from J; bases unmatched to any gene: 17. The CDR3 loop spans 18 amino acids. Germline loops: CDR1 SGHDT, CDR2 YYEEEE. Full variable domain (remainder filled in from reference TRBV5-6 and TRBJ1-5): DAGVTQSPTHLIKTRGQQVTLRCSPKSGHDTVSWYQQALGQGPQFIFQYYEEEERQRGNFPDRFSGHQFPNYSSELNVNALLLGDSALYLCASSLAGSGQGFGEPQHFGDGTRLSIL.

CDR3 in DNA: TGTGCCAGCAGCCTTGCGGGGGGGCCTAATACGCAGTATTTT. This encodes CASSLAGGPNTQYF. V is TRBV9 and J is TRBJ2-3, with 9 bases aligning to TRBD2. The germline CDR1 and CDR2 sequences are SGDLS and YYNGEE. V shed 4 bases, J shed 7 bases, and the junction held 7 bases outside the gene matches. This CDR3 is 14 amino acids long.

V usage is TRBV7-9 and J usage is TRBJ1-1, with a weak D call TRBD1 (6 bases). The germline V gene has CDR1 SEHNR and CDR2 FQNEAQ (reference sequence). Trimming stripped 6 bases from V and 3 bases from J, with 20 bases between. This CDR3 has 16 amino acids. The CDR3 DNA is TGTGCCAGCAGTCACCCCGCCTGGGGGCTTGACACTGAAGCTTTCTTT. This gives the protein CASSHPAWGLDTEAFF.

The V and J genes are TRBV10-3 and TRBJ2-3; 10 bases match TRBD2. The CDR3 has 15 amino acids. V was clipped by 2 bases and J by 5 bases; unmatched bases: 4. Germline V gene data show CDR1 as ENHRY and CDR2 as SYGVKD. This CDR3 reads CAISEAAGGQDTQYF. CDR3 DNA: TGTGCCATCAGTGAGGCAGCGGGGGGGCAAGATACGCAGTATTTT.

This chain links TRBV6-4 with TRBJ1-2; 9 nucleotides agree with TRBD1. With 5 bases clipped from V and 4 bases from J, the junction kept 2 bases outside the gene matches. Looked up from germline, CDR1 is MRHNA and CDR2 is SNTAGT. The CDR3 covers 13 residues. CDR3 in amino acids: CASSKDRGYGYTF. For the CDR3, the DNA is TGTGCCAGCAGTAAGGACAGGGGCTATGGCTACACCTTC.

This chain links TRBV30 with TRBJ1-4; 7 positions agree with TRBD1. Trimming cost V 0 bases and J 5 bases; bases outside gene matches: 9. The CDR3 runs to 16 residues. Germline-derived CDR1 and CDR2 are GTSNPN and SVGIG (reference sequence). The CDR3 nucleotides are TGTGCCTGGAGTGTATTCAAGGGGGCCCGGAATGAAAAACTGTTTTTT. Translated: CAWSVFKGARNEKLFF.

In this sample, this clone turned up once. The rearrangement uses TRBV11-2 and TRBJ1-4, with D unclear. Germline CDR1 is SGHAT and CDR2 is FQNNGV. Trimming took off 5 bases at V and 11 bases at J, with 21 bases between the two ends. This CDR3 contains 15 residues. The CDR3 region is CASSSSGPGLGKLFF. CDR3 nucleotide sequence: TGTGCCAGCAGCAGTAGCGGGCCCGGGCTAGGGAAACTGTTTTTT.

The CDR3 here is CASSPSPAGTNEQFF. As DNA, the CDR3 is TGTGCCAGCTCACCAAGTCCAGCGGGGACCAATGAGCAGTTCTTC. The V gene is TRBV18, the J gene TRBJ2-1; 7 bases line up with TRBD2. The CDR3 covers 15 residues. V was clipped by 2 bases and J by 6 bases; unmatched bases: 7. The germline gives CDR1 KGHSH, CDR2 LQKENI.

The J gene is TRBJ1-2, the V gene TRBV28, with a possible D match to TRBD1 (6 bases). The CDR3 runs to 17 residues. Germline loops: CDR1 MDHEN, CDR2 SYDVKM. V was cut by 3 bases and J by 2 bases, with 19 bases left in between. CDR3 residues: CASSFGSGAMLNYGYTF. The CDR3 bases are TGTGCCAGCAGTTTTGGGTCAGGGGCGATGCTAAACTATGGCTACACCTTC.

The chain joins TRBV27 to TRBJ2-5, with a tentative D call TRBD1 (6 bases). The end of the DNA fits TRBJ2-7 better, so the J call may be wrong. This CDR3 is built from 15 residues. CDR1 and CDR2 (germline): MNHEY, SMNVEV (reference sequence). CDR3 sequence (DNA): TGTGCCAGCAGGCCGATCTACAGGGCCTCCTACGAGCAGTACTTC. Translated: CASRPIYRASYEQYF.

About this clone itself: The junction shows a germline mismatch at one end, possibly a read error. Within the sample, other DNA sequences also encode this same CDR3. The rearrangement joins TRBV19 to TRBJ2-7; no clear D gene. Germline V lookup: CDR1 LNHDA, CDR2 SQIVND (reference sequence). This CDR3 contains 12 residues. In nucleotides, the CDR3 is TGCGCCAGTAGCCAGTCCTCCTACGAGCAGTACTTC. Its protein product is CASSQSSYEQYF. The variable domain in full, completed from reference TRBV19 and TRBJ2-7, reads DGGITQSPKYLFRKEGQNVTLSCEQNLNHDAMYWYRQDPGQGLRLIYYSQIVNDFQKGDIAEGYSVSREKKESFPLTVTSAQKNPTAFYLCASSQSSYEQYFGPGTRLTVT.